This T cell receptor beta chain was obtained from a study of T cell changes during pregnancy in multiple sclerosis. TCRdb's copy holds only in-frame clones and misses some; the assay was immunoSEQ multiplex PCR. The sample includes over 65,000 clones, under 95% seen only once; the top ten take 0.65% to 1%. CDR3 length: 14 residues. Germline V gene sequence: CDR1 MNHEY, CDR2 SVGAGI. V was pared by 6 bases and J by 3 bases, with 15 bases between. The sequence derives from a female donor with multiple sclerosis, enrolled in a pregnancy study. This chain uses TRBV6-5 with TRBJ2-7, with a possible D match to TRBD1 (6 bases). This specimen consisted of peripheral blood, obtained in the second trimester of pregnancy. CDR3 DNA sequence: TGTGCCAGCAGATCGCCGGGACAAGGCTACGAGCAGTACTTC. Translation: CASRSPGQGYEQYF.